This T cell receptor (beta chain) was recorded in a study of liver allograft versus peripheral blood T cells. As for the study in general: The authors compared T cell receptor repertoires in transplanted livers with recipients' peripheral blood repertoires.

CDR1 is DFQATT, CDR2 SNEGSKA, per germline (reference sequence). This CDR3 spans 12 amino acids. Trimming pared 4 bases from V and 0 bases from J, leaving 6 bases between. Findings and limits, study-wide: Within liver allografts, T cell receptor repertoires were reportedly different from those in peripheral blood.

MiXCR, run by TCRdb on the reads, gives a single entry per CDR3 protein. This table has around 1,800 distinct CDR3 sequences, 16% appearing once. This clonotype is categorized as large. What it binds is unknown. The clonotype was recovered from a human patient who had a liver transplant. A share of the T cells may be of graft donor origin. The V call is TRBV20-1, the J call TRBJ1-2; D gene unclear. The CDR3 sequence is CSAIPSNYGYTF. The CDR3 DNA sequence: TGCAGTGCTATCCCGTCTAACTATGGCTACACCTTC.